The rows below give T cell receptor beta chains drawn from one sample of a study of shared T cell receptors in the human thymus. The table came from immunoSEQ multiplex PCR; TCRdb's copy has only in-frame clones and leaves some out. The table shows roughly 710,000 clones, with over 75% occurring only once. The same sample was also used in a study of human thymus T cells.

The sequenced material came from thymocytes. These receptors were obtained from a girl under two years old with a congenital heart defect. Both conserved end residues are part of each CDR3. D genes are given only for firm matches. Not all rows give a size; the values are once, few, many and, for expanded clones, a class.

V gene: TRBV9
D gene: TRBD2
CDR3 length: 17
clone size: NA
J gene: TRBJ2-3
CDR3 protein: CASSVALKRGDTDTQYF
CDR3 DNA: TGTGCCAGCAGCGTAGCATTAAAGCGGGGGGACACAGATACGCAGTATTTT

V gene: TRBV7-9
D gene: NA
CDR3 length: 14
clone size: NA
J gene: TRBJ1-1
CDR3 protein: CASSSRYLTVEAFF
CDR3 DNA: TGTGCCAGCAGCTCCCGGTACCTGACAGTTGAAGCTTTCTTT

V gene: TRBV6-5
D gene: TRBD2
CDR3 length: 16
clone size: NA
J gene: TRBJ2-3
CDR3 protein: CASSYSPGGVTDTQYF
CDR3 DNA: TGTGCCAGCAGTTACTCCCCGGGAGGGGTCACAGATACGCAGTATTTT

V gene: TRBV7-6
D gene: TRBD2
CDR3 length: 14
clone size: NA
J gene: TRBJ2-1
CDR3 protein: CASSLNLAGPEQFF
CDR3 DNA: TGTGCCAGCAGCTTAAACCTAGCGGGGCCTGAGCAGTTCTTC

V gene: TRBV27
D gene: TRBD1
CDR3 length: 18
clone size: NA
J gene: TRBJ1-6
CDR3 protein: CASSHTLGDREAGSPLHF
CDR3 DNA: TGTGCCAGCAGCCACACACTTGGAGACAGGGAGGCTGGTTCACCCCTCCACTTT

V gene: TRBV5-1
D gene: NA
CDR3 length: 12
clone size: NA
J gene: TRBJ2-5
CDR3 protein: CASSLTEETQYF
CDR3 DNA: TGCGCCAGCAGCTTGACAGAAGAGACCCAGTACTTC

V gene: TRBV9
D gene: TRBD1
CDR3 length: 15
clone size: NA
J gene: TRBJ2-7
CDR3 protein: CASSARQGNTYEQYF
CDR3 DNA: TGTGCCAGCAGCGCAAGACAGGGGAATACCTACGAGCAGTACTTC

V gene: TRBV7-7
D gene: TRBD2
CDR3 length: 18
clone size: NA
J gene: TRBJ2-5
CDR3 protein: CASSANIGRGGFQETQYF
CDR3 DNA: TGTGCTAGCAGCGCGAACATCGGGCGGGGGGGCTTCCAAGAGACCCAGTACTTC

V gene: TRBV20-1
D gene: NA
CDR3 length: 11
clone size: once
J gene: TRBJ2-5
CDR3 protein: CSAIQQPPQYF
CDR3 DNA: TGCAGTGCTATACAACAGCCACCCCAGTACTTC

V gene: TRBV5-4
D gene: NA
CDR3 length: 16
clone size: NA
J gene: TRBJ1-1
CDR3 protein: CASRPLWSRVETEAFF
CDR3 DNA: TGTGCCAGCAGACCCCTCTGGTCCAGGGTGGAAACTGAAGCTTTCTTT

V gene: TRBV6-1
D gene: NA
CDR3 length: 17
clone size: NA
J gene: TRBJ1-5
CDR3 protein: CASSEAGGGRGNQPQHF
CDR3 DNA: TGTGCCAGCAGTGAAGCTGGGGGAGGGCGGGGCAATCAGCCCCAGCATTTT

V gene: TRBV7-9
D gene: NA
CDR3 length: 18
clone size: NA
J gene: TRBJ1-1
CDR3 protein: CASSLPTSILEKCTEAFF
CDR3 DNA: TGTGCCAGCAGCTTACCGACGAGCATATTGGAGAAATGCACTGAAGCTTTCTTT

V gene: TRBV10-3
D gene: TRBD1
CDR3 length: 13
clone size: NA
J gene: TRBJ1-1
CDR3 protein: CAISADRDTEAFF
CDR3 DNA: TGTGCCATCAGTGCAGACAGGGACACTGAAGCTTTCTTT

V gene: TRBV14
D gene: TRBD2
CDR3 length: 20
clone size: NA
J gene: TRBJ2-5
CDR3 protein: CASSQRCGGSPKRNEETQYF
CDR3 DNA: TGTGCCAGCAGCCAACGGTGCGGGGGTTCCCCTAAAAGGAACGAAGAGACCCAGTACTTC

V gene: TRBV21-1
D gene: NA
CDR3 length: 17
clone size: NA
J gene: TRBJ1-2
CDR3 protein: CASSSSPQGASNYGYTF
CDR3 DNA: TGTGCCAGCAGCTCCTCCCCTCAAGGGGCCTCTAACTATGGCTACACCTTC

V gene: TRBV7-6
D gene: NA
CDR3 length: 14
clone size: NA
J gene: TRBJ1-1
CDR3 protein: CASSPNYEGTEAFF
CDR3 DNA: TGTGCCAGCAGTCCAAACTACGAGGGTACTGAAGCTTTCTTT

V gene: TRBV5-6
D gene: NA
CDR3 length: 14
clone size: NA
J gene: TRBJ1-2
CDR3 protein: CASSSTDDLYGYTF
CDR3 DNA: TGTGCCAGCAGCTCGACAGACGACCTCTATGGCTACACCTTC

V gene: TRBV5-1
D gene: NA
CDR3 length: 14
clone size: NA
J gene: TRBJ2-3
CDR3 protein: CASSLGGRTDTQYF
CDR3 DNA: TGCGCCAGCAGCTTGGGTGGCAGGACAGATACGCAGTATTTT

V gene: TRBV23-1
D gene: NA
CDR3 length: 12
clone size: NA
J gene: TRBJ1-1
CDR3 protein: CASIIRDTEAFF
CDR3 DNA: TGCGCCAGCATAATCAGGGACACTGAAGCTTTCTTT